Listed below are T cell receptor beta chains from one sample, sequenced in a study of PD-L1 blockade in urothelial cancer. Produced via immunoSEQ multiplex PCR; TCRdb's table is partial and in-frame only. The table shows about 74,000 clones, with 85% to 90% occurring only once. The sequences come from PBMCs, collected around atezolizumab (anti-PD-L1) treatment. The receptor source for this set is a man between 65 and 85 years old with urothelial cancer. Both conserved end residues are part of each CDR3. D genes are given only for firm matches. Rows give clone size only sometimes, using once, few, many, or a class for an expanded clone.

D: TRBD2
J: TRBJ2-1
V: TRBV9
size: .
length: 16
CDR3: CASSDPGLAGGSEQFF
DNA: TGTGCCAGCAGCGATCCCGGACTAGCGGGAGGGAGTGAGCAGTTCTTC

D: TRBD2
J: TRBJ2-7
V: TRBV6-6
size: .
length: 15
CDR3: CASRGTSGASSEQYF
DNA: TGTGCCAGCAGAGGGACTAGCGGGGCCTCCTCCGAGCAGTACTTC

D: TRBD1
J: TRBJ2-3
V: TRBV5-1
size: .
length: 16
CDR3: CASSLLTGYVTDTQYF
DNA: TGCGCCAGCAGCCTATTGACAGGGTATGTGACAGATACGCAGTATTTT

D: TRBD1
J: TRBJ2-1
V: TRBV11-2
size: .
length: 15
CDR3: CASSPGTGGYNEQFF
DNA: TGTGCCAGCAGCCCGGGGACAGGGGGGTACAATGAGCAGTTCTTC

D: .
J: TRBJ2-7
V: TRBV10-2
size: .
length: 12
CDR3: CASSVKTYEQYF
DNA: TGCGCCAGCAGTGTCAAAACCTACGAGCAGTACTTC

D: TRBD2
J: TRBJ2-1
V: TRBV15
size: .
length: 16
CDR3: CATSPTSGRSYNEQFF
DNA: TGTGCCACCAGCCCAACTAGCGGGAGGTCATACAATGAGCAGTTCTTC

D: .
J: TRBJ2-3
V: TRBV27
size: .
length: 13
CDR3: CASSFSPREGQYF
DNA: TGTGCCAGCAGTTTCTCCCCGCGAGAGGGGCAGTATTTT

D: TRBD2
J: TRBJ2-2
V: TRBV28
size: .
length: 16
CDR3: CASSWPTSGRAGELFF
DNA: TGTGCCAGCAGTTGGCCGACTAGCGGGAGGGCCGGGGAGCTGTTTTTT

D: .
J: TRBJ1-2
V: TRBV5-6
size: .
length: 13
CDR3: CASSSAYMDGYTF
DNA: TGTGCCAGCAGCTCCGCCTATATGGATGGCTACACCTTC

D: .
J: TRBJ2-1
V: TRBV21-1
size: .
length: 15
CDR3: CASSKGLAGLNEQFF
DNA: TGTGCCAGCAGCAAAGGTCTAGCGGGGCTCAATGAGCAGTTCTTC

D: TRBD1
J: TRBJ2-5
V: TRBV10-3
size: .
length: 15
CDR3: CAISERDRGEETQYF
DNA: TGTGCCATCAGTGAACGGGACAGGGGCGAAGAGACCCAGTACTTC

D: .
J: TRBJ2-5
V: TRBV29-1
size: .
length: 13
CDR3: CSVDQGTQETQYF
DNA: TGCAGCGTTGATCAGGGAACCCAAGAGACCCAGTACTTC

D: TRBD2
J: TRBJ2-1
V: TRBV4-1
size: .
length: 16
CDR3: CASSHRLAGANNEQFF
DNA: TGCGCCAGCAGCCACCGACTAGCGGGAGCGAACAATGAGCAGTTCTTC

D: TRBD1
J: TRBJ1-1
V: TRBV28
size: .
length: 15
CDR3: CASSSPDRVNAEAFF
DNA: TGTGCCAGCAGTTCACCGGACAGGGTGAACGCTGAAGCTTTCTTT

D: TRBD2
J: TRBJ2-2
V: TRBV5-4
size: .
length: 17
CDR3: CASSPPTSGRASGELFF
DNA: TGTGCCAGCAGCCCTCCGACTAGCGGGAGGGCCTCCGGGGAGCTGTTTTTT

D: .
J: TRBJ2-3
V: TRBV9
size: .
length: 14
CDR3: CASSVEVGTDTQYF
DNA: TGTGCCAGCAGCGTGGAGGTAGGAACAGATACGCAGTATTTT

D: TRBD1
J: TRBJ1-2
V: TRBV28
size: .
length: 14
CDR3: CASSLDHRGGGYTF
DNA: TGTGCCAGCAGTTTAGATCACAGGGGAGGTGGCTACACCTTC

D: .
J: TRBJ2-3
V: TRBV7-2
size: .
length: 15
CDR3: CASSSPLVLTDTQYF
DNA: TGTGCCAGCAGCTCCCCCCTCGTATTAACAGATACGCAGTATTTT

D: .
J: TRBJ2-7
V: TRBV5-6
size: once
length: 14
CDR3: CASSWGGPSYEQYF
DNA: TGTGCCAGCAGCTGGGGGGGCCCATCCTACGAGCAGTACTTC

D: TRBD1
J: TRBJ2-7
V: TRBV6-6
size: .
length: 13
CDR3: CASSSDRGYEQYF
DNA: TGTGCCAGCAGTTCCGACAGGGGGTACGAGCAGTACTTC

D: .
J: TRBJ2-2
V: TRBV5-1
size: .
length: 15
CDR3: CASSLVSGNTGELFF
DNA: TGCGCCAGCAGCTTGGTTAGCGGCAACACCGGGGAGCTGTTTTTT

D: TRBD2
J: TRBJ2-1
V: TRBV5-1
size: .
length: 16
CDR3: CASSRDGTSGMNEQFF
DNA: TGCGCCAGCAGCAGGGACGGGACTAGCGGGATGAATGAGCAGTTCTTC

D: TRBD1
J: TRBJ2-1
V: TRBV5-1
size: .
length: 17
CDR3: CASSRTDRGANYNEQFF
DNA: TGCGCCAGCAGCAGGACCGACAGGGGGGCCAACTACAATGAGCAGTTCTTC

D: TRBD2
J: TRBJ2-1
V: TRBV7-2
size: .
length: 16
CDR3: CASSLALAGGYREQFF
DNA: TGTGCCAGCAGCTTAGCCCTAGCGGGAGGTTATCGTGAGCAGTTCTTC

D: TRBD1
J: TRBJ2-5
V: TRBV7-8
size: once
length: 14
CDR3: CASSLRQGGETQYF
DNA: TGTGCCAGCAGCTTACGACAGGGGGGCGAGACCCAGTACTTC

D: .
J: TRBJ1-1
V: TRBV7-9
size: .
length: 15
CDR3: CASSLGVWRDTEAFF
DNA: TGTGCCAGCAGCTTAGGGGTCTGGAGGGACACTGAAGCTTTCTTT

D: .
J: TRBJ1-5
V: TRBV19
size: once
length: 15
CDR3: CASSPDSQLYQPQHF
DNA: TGTGCCAGTAGCCCCGACAGTCAGTTATATCAGCCCCAGCATTTT

D: .
J: TRBJ2-1
V: TRBV6-5
size: .
length: 11
CDR3: CATRTVGEQFF
DNA: TGTGCCACTCGGACAGTGGGTGAGCAGTTCTTC

D: TRBD2
J: TRBJ2-1
V: TRBV25-1
size: .
length: 14
CDR3: CASSLAGGNNEQFF
DNA: TGTGCCAGCAGTCTAGCGGGAGGAAACAATGAGCAGTTCTTC

D: TRBD1
J: TRBJ1-5
V: TRBV28
size: .
length: 12
CDR3: CAIWDRYQPQHF
DNA: TGTGCCATCTGGGACAGGTATCAGCCCCAGCATTTT

D: .
J: TRBJ1-2
V: TRBV19
size: .
length: 12
CDR3: CASSIPRHGYTF
DNA: TGTGCCAGTAGTATCCCCAGGCATGGCTACACCTTC

D: TRBD1
J: TRBJ2-5
V: TRBV6-1
size: .
length: 11
CDR3: CASDRVGTQYF
DNA: TGTGCCAGCGACAGGGTTGGGACCCAGTACTTC

D: .
J: TRBJ1-5
V: TRBV6-1
size: .
length: 14
CDR3: CASNPRRGGQPQHF
DNA: TGTGCCAGCAACCCCCGGAGGGGAGGTCAGCCCCAGCATTTT

D: .
J: TRBJ2-1
V: TRBV27
size: .
length: 15
CDR3: CASSREGVSYNEQFF
DNA: TGTGCCAGCAGCCGCGAGGGAGTCTCCTACAATGAGCAGTTCTTC

D: .
J: TRBJ2-1
V: TRBV2
size: .
length: 18
CDR3: CASSGRTRLERGYNEQFF
DNA: TGTGCCAGCAGTGGTAGGACTAGACTGGAGAGGGGGTACAATGAGCAGTTCTTC